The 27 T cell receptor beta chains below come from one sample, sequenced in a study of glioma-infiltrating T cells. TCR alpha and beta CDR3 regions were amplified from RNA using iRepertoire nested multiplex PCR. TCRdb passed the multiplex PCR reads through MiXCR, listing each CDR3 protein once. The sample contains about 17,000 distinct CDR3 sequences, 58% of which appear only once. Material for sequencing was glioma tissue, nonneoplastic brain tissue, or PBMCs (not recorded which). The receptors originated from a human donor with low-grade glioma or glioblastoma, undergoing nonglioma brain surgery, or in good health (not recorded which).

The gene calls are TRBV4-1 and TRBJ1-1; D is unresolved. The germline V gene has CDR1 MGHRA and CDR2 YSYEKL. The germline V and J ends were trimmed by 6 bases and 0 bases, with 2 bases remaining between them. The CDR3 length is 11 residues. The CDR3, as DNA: TGCGCCAGCAGTATGAACACTGAAGCTTTCTTT. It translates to CASSMNTEAFF.

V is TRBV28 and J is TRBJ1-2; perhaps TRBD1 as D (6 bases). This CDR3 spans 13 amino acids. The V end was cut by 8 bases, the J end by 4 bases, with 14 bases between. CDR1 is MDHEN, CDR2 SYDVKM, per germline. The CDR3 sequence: CASSPMGAYGYTF. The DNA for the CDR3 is TGTGCCAGCTCCCCGATGGGGGCCTATGGCTACACCTTC.

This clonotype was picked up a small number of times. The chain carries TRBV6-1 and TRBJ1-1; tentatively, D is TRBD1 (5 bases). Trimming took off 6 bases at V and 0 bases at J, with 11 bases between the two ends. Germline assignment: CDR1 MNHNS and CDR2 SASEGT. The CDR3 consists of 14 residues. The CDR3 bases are TGTGCCAGCAGGCGGTGGGGCCTGAACACTGAAGCTTTCTTT. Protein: CASRRWGLNTEAFF.

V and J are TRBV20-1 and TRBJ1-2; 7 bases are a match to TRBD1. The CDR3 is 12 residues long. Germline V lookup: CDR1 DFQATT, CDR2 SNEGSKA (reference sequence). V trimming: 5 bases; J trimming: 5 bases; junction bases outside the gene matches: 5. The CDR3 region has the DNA TGCAGTGCTCCTAGGGGGCATTATGGCTACACCTTC. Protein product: CSAPRGHYGYTF.

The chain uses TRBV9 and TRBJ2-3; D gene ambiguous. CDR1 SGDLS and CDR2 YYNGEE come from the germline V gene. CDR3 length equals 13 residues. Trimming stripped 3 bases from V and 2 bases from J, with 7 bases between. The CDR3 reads CASSASLTDTQYF. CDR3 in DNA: TGTGCCAGCAGCGCGTCCCTCACAGATACGCAGTATTTT.

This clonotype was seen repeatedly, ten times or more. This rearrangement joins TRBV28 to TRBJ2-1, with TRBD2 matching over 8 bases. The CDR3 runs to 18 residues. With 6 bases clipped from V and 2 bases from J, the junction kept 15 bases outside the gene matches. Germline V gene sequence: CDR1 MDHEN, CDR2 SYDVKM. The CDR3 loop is CASSSGGSWGKAYNEQFF. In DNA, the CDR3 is TGTGCCAGCAGCTCGGGAGGGTCGTGGGGTAAGGCCTACAATGAGCAGTTCTTC.

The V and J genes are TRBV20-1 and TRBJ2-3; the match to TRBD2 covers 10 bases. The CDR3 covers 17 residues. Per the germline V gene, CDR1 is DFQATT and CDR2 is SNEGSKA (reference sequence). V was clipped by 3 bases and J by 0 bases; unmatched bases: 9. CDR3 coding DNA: TGCAGTGCTAGGGGCCTAGCGGGGGACCTGAGCACAGATACGCAGTATTTT. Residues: CSARGLAGDLSTDTQYF.

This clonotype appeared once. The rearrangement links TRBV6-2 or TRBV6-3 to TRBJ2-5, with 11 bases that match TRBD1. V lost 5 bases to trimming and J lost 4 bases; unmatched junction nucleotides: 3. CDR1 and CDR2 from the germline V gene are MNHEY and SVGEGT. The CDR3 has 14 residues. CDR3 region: CASSGQGASETQYF. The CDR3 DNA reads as TGTGCCAGCAGTGGACAGGGGGCCTCAGAGACCCAGTACTTC.

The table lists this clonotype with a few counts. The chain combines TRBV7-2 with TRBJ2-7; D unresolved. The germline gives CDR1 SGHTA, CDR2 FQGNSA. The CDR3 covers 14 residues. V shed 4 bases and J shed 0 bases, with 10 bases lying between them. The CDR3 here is CASSSGPASYEQYF. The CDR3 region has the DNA TGTGCCAGCAGCTCAGGCCCAGCCTCCTACGAGCAGTACTTC.

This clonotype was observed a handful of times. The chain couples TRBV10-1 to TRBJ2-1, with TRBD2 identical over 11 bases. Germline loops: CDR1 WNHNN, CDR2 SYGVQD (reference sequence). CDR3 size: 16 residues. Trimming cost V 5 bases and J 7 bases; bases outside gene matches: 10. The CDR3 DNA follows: TGCGCCAGCAGTCTATCCGGGACTAGCGGATCAAATGAGCAGTTCTTC. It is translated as CASSLSGTSGSNEQFF.

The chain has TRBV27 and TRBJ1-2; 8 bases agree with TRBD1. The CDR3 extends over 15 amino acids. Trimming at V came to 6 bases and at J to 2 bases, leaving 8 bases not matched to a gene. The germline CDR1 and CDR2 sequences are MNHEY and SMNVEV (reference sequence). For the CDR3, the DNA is TGTGCCAGCAGGGGCGGACAGGGCCCCAACTATGGCTACACCTTC. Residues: CASRGGQGPNYGYTF.

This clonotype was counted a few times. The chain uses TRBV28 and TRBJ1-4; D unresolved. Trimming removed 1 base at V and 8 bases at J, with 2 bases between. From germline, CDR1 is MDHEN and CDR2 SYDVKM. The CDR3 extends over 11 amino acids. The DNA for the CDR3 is TGTGCCAGCAGTTTATACGAAAAACTGTTTTTT. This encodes CASSLYEKLFF.

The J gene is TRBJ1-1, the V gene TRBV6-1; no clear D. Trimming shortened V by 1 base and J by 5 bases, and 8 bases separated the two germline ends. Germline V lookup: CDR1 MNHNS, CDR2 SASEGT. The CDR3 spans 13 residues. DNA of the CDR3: TGTGCCAGCAGTGAAGAGGGAGGGACTGAAGCTTTCTTT. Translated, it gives CASSEEGGTEAFF.

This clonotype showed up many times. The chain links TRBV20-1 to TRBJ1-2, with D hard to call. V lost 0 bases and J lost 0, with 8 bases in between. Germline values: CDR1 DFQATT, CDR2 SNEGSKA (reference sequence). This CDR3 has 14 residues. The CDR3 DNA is TGCAGTGCTAGAGAGGGTAGCACTAACTATGGCTACACCTTC. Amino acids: CSAREGSTNYGYTF.

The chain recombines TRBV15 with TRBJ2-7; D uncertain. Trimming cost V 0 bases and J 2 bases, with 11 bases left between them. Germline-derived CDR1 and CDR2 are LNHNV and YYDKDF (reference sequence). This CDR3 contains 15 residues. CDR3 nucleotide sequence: TGTGCCACCAGCAGAGATCGTAGCAGAACCTACGAGCAGTACTTC. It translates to CATSRDRSRTYEQYF.

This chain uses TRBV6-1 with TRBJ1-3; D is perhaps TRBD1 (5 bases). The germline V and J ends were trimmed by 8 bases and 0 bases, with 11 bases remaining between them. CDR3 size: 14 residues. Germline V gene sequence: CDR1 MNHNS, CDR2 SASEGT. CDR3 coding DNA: TGTGCCAGCTCACCGACAGTCTCTGGAAACACCATATATTTT. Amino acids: CASSPTVSGNTIYF.

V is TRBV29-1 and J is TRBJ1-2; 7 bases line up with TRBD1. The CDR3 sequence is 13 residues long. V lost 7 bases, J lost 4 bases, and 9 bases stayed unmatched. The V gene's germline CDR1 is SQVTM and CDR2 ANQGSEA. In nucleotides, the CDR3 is TGCAGCGCCTTGACAGGGACGGTCTATGGCTACACCTTC. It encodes CSALTGTVYGYTF.

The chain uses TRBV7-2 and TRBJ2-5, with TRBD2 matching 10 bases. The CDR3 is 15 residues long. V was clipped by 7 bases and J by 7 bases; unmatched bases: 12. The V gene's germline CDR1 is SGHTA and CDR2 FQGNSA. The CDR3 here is CASKSRLAGDGTQYF. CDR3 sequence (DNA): TGTGCCAGCAAGTCTCGGCTAGCGGGGGATGGGACCCAGTACTTC.

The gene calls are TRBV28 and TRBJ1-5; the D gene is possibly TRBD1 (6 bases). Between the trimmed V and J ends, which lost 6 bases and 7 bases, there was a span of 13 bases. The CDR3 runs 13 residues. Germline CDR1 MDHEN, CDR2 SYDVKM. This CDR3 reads CASSPQGRQPQHF. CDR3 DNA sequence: TGTGCCAGCAGCCCACAGGGAAGGCAGCCCCAGCATTTT. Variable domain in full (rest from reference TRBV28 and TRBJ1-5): DVKVTQSSRYLVKRTGEKVFLECVQDMDHENMFWYRQDPGLGLRLIYFSYDVKMKEKGDIPEGYSVSREKKERFSLILESASTNQTSMYLCASSPQGRQPQHFGDGTRLSIL.

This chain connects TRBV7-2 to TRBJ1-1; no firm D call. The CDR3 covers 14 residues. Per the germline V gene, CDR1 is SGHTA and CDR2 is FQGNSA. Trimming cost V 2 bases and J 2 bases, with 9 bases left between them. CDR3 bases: TGTGCCAGCAGCTTAAGACTGATTAACACTGAAGCTTTCTTT. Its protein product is CASSLRLINTEAFF.

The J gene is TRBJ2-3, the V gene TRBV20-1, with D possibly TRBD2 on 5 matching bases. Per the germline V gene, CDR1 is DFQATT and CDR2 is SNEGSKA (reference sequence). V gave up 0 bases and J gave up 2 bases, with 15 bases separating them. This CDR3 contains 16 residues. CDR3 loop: CSARDRRSLYTDTQYF. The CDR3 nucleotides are TGCAGTGCTAGAGATCGGAGGTCACTTTACACAGATACGCAGTATTTT.

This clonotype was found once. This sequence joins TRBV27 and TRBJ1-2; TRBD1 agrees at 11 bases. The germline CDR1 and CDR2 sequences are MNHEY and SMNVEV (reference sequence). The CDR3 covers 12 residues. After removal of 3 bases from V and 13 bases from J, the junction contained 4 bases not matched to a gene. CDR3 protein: CASSFGTGGITF. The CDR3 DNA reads TGTGCCAGCAGTTTTGGGACAGGGGGTATCACCTTC.

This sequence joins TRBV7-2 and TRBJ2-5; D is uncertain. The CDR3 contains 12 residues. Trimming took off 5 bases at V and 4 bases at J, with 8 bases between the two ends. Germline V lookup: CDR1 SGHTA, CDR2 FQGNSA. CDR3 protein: CASSPRPETQYF. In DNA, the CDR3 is TGTGCCAGCAGCCCCAGGCCAGAGACCCAGTACTTC.

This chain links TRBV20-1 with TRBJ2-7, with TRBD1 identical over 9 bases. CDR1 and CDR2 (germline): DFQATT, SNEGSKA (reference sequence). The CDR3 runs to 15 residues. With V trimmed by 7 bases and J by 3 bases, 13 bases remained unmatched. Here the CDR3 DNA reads TGCAGTGGAACCACCGGGACAGGGTACGACTACGAGCAGTACTTC. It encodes CSGTTGTGYDYEQYF.

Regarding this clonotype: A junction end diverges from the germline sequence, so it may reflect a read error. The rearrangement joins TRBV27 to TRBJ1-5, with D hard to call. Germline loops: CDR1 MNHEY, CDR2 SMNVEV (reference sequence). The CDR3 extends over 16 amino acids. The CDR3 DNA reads TGTGCCAGCAGTTTAAAACCTCTTTATAGCAATCAGCCCAAGCATTTT. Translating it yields CASSLKPLYSNQPKHF.

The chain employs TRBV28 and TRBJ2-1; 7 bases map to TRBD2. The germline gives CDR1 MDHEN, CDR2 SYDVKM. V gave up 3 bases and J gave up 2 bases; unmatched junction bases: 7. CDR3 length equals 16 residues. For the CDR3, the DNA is TGTGCCAGCAGTTTCCCAAGCGGGAAAGCCTACAATGAGCAGTTCTTC. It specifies CASSFPSGKAYNEQFF.

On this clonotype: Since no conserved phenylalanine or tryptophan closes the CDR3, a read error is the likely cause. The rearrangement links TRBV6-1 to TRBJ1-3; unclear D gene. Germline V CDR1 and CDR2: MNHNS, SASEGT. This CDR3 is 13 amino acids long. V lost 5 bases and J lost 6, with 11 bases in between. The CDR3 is CASSLPSLNTIYS. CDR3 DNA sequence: TGTGCCAGCAGTCTTCCTTCCCTAAACACCATATATTCT.